This TCR beta chain originates from a study of blood T cell repertoires in COVID-19. Study-wide context: Sample material is recorded as cDNA or gDNA derived from T cells, B-cell-depleted T cells, or PBMCs.

Per the original data handling: Amplification with reference gene primers provided the estimates of nucleated cell counts. Using immunoSEQ multiplex PCR, the repertoire was profiled, and TCRdb retains in-frame clones only, with some absent. V and J calls and clone size are given by that table; D and trimming were obtained from the DNA. The sample shows around 130,000 clones, roughly 80% of them seen only once. Sequencing was done on a sample of PBMCs or T cells enriched from blood (not recorded which). This receptor was identified in a man aged 40-49 years with acute COVID-19.

For the CDR3, the DNA is TGTGCCACCAGCAGAGCCAGGGGTGCACTCGGGGCCAACGTCCTGACTTTC. It codes for CATSRARGALGANVLTF. J is TRBJ2-6 and V is TRBV15; D is perhaps TRBD1 (6 bases). Germline V gives CDR1 LNHNV, CDR2 YYDKDF (reference sequence). The ends were cut back, 1 base at V and 4 bases at J, with 14 bases in the middle. This CDR3 is built from 17 residues.